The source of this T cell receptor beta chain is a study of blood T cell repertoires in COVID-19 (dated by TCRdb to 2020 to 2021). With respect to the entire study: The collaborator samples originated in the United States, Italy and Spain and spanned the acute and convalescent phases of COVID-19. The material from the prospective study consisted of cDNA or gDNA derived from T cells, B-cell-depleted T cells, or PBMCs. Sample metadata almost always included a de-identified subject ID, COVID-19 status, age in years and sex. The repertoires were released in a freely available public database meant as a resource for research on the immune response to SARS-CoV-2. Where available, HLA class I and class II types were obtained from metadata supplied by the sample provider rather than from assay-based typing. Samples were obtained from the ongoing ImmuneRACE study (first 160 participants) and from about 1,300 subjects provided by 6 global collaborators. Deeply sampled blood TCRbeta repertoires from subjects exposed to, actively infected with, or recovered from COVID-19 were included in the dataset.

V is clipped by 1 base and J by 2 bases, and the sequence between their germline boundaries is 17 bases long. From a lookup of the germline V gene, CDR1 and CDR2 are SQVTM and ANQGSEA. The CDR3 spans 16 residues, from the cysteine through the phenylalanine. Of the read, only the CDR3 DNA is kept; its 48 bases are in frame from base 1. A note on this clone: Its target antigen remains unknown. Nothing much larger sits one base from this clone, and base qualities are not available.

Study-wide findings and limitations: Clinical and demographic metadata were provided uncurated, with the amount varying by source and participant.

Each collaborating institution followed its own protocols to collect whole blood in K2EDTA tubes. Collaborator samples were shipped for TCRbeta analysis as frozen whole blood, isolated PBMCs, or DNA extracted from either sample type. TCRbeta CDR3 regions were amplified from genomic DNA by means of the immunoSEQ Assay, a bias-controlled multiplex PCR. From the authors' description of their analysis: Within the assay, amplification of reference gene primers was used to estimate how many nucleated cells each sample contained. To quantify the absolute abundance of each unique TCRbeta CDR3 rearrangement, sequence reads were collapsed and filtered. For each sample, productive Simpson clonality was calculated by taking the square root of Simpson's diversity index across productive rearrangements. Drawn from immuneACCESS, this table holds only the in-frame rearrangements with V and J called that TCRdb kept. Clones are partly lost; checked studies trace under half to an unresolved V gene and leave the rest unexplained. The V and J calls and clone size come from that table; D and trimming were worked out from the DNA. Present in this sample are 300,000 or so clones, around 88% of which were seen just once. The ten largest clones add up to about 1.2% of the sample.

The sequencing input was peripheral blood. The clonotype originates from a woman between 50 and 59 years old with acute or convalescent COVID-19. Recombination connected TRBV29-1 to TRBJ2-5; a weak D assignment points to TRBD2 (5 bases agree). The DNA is TGCAGCGTTGAAGTGGCGGCAGCTAGCCTACAAGAGACCCAGTACTTC. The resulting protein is CSVEVAAASLQETQYF.